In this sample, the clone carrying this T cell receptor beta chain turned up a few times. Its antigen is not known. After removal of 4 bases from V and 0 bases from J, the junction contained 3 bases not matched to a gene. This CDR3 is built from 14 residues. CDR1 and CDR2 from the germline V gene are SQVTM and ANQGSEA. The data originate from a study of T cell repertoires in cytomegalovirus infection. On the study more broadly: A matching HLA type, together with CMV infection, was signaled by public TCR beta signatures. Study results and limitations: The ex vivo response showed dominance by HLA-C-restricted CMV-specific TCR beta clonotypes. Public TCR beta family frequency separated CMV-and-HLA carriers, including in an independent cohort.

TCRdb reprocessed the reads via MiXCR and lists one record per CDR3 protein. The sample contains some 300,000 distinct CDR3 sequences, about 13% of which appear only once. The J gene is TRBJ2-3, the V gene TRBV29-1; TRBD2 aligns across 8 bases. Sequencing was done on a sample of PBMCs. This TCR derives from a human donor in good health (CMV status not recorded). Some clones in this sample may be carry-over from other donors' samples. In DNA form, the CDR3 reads TGCAGCGTTGGGTCTAGCGGGAGCACAGATACGCAGTATTTT. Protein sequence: CSVGSSGSTDTQYF.